Listed below are T cell receptor beta chains from one sample, sequenced in a study of T cells after yellow fever vaccination. TCRdb passed the 5' RACE reads through MiXCR, listing each CDR3 protein once. The sample holds some 240,000 distinct CDR3 sequences, roughly 3.5% seen once. This specimen was PBMCs, taken 15 days after the yellow fever booster vaccination. The receptors stem from a man in his late teens or twenties who received the YFV17D yellow fever vaccine. Both conserved end residues are part of each CDR3. Fields, in order: V gene, clone size, D gene, J gene, CDR3 protein, CDR3 DNA. A D gene is named only where the DNA matches it firmly. Clone size, where shown, is once, few, many, or a class for clones that have expanded.

>TRBV5-1|many|.|TRBJ1-4
CASSGGLNEKLFF
TGCGCCAGCAGCGGGGGGCTTAATGAAAAACTGTTTTTT
>TRBV28|many|.|TRBJ2-5
CASSTAKETQYF
TGTGCCAGCAGTACAGCAAAAGAGACCCAGTACTTC
>TRBV6-2/TRBV6-3|many|.|TRBJ1-1
CASSYGRESRGGTEAFF
TGTGCCAGCAGTTACGGACGGGAAAGCCGCGGAGGCACTGAAGCTTTCTTT
>TRBV28|many|.|TRBJ2-1
CASSFAGINEQFF
TGTGCCAGCAGTTTCGCGGGTATCAATGAGCAGTTCTTC
>TRBV5-1|many|TRBD1|TRBJ1-1
CASSLFDRVTEAFF
TGCGCCAGCAGCTTGTTCGACAGGGTCACTGAAGCTTTCTTT
>TRBV5-1|few|.|TRBJ1-2
CASSRWTAGRSNYGYTF
TGCGCCAGCAGCCGCTGGACGGCAGGTCGATCTAACTATGGCTACACCTTC
>TRBV27|many|TRBD2|TRBJ2-5
CASSGRGLAVFDKETQYF
TGTGCCAGCAGTGGTCGAGGACTAGCGGTTTTTGATAAAGAGACCCAGTACTTC
>TRBV24-1|few|TRBD2|TRBJ2-3
CATSESGGPDTQYF
TGTGCCACCAGTGAATCGGGGGGGCCAGATACGCAGTATTTT
>TRBV7-9|many|.|TRBJ2-3
CASSFGPAFVTQYF
TGTGCCAGCAGCTTCGGACCCGCCTTTGTTACGCAGTATTTT
>TRBV28|many|.|TRBJ1-3
CASTFSVGNTIYF
TGTGCCAGCACCTTTTCGGTGGGAAACACCATATATTTT
>TRBV7-9|many|TRBD2|TRBJ2-3
CASSSRGGLAGTDTQYF
TGTGCCAGCAGCTCCCGGGGGGGACTGGCTGGCACAGATACGCAGTATTTT
>TRBV4-2|few|TRBD1|TRBJ1-6
CASSQAPTGGSRDNSPLHF
TGTGCCAGCAGCCAAGCTCCGACAGGGGGCTCTCGTGATAATTCACCCCTCCACTTT
>TRBV7-6|many|.|TRBJ1-3
CASRGRTQNTIYF
TGTGCCAGCAGGGGACGTACCCAAAACACCATATATTTT
>TRBV4-1|many|.|TRBJ2-1
CASSLQQGRVGNEQFF
TGCGCCAGCAGCCTGCAACAGGGCAGGGTGGGGAATGAGCAGTTCTTC
>TRBV7-8|many|TRBD1|TRBJ1-6
CASSLRREQGANSPLHF
TGTGCCAGCAGCCTCCGACGGGAACAGGGGGCGAATTCACCCCTCCACTTT
>TRBV12-3/TRBV12-4|few|.|TRBJ2-7
CASSIQEIYEQYF
TGTGCCAGCAGTATTCAAGAGATCTACGAGCAGTACTTC
>TRBV5-1|many|TRBD2|TRBJ2-1
CASSLGGGASYNEQFF
TGCGCCAGCAGCTTGGGCGGGGGTGCGTCCTACAATGAGCAGTTCTTC
>TRBV25-1|many|.|TRBJ2-5
CASSEVEETQYF
TGTGCCAGCAGTGAAGTGGAAGAGACCCAGTACTTC
>TRBV7-2|many|.|TRBJ2-2
CASSLEPTSEAPGSCFF
.
>TRBV18|many|TRBD1|TRBJ1-2
CASSPGQGRGGYTF
TGTGCCAGCTCACCAGGACAGGGAAGAGGTGGCTACACCTTC
>TRBV29-1|many|.|TRBJ2-1
CSVEPPAGSYNEQFF
TGCAGCGTTGAACCCCCCGCAGGATCCTACAATGAGCAGTTCTTC
>TRBV5-6|many|TRBD2|TRBJ2-5
CASSLTWGGQETQYF
TGTGCCAGCAGCTTAACATGGGGGGGCCAAGAGACCCAGTACTTC
>TRBV4-3|many|.|TRBJ1-2
CASSQEWGVNYGYTF
TGCGCCAGCAGCCAAGAGTGGGGGGTTAACTATGGCTACACCTTC
>TRBV6-1|many|.|TRBJ2-5
CASSEGTEETQYF
TGTGCCAGTTCAGAGGGGACCGAAGAGACCCAGTACTTC
>TRBV29-1|many|TRBD1|TRBJ2-4
CSVGQGAKNIQYF
TGCAGCGTTGGACAGGGAGCCAAAAACATTCAGTACTTC
>TRBV2|many|.|TRBJ1-4
CASSEGPNEKLFF
TGTGCCAGCAGTGAAGGACCCAATGAAAAACTGTTTTTT
>TRBV20-1|many|TRBD2|TRBJ2-1
CSANSGGDYNEQFF
TGCAGTGCCAATAGCGGGGGGGATTACAATGAGCAGTTCTTC
>TRBV7-9|many|.|TRBJ2-7
CASSPPLDQVADEQYF
TGTGCCAGCAGCCCCCCTTTGGATCAGGTTGCGGACGAGCAGTACTTC
>TRBV4-2|many|.|TRBJ2-5
CARRGYGAGPTNETQYF
TGTGCCAGGAGGGGGTACGGGGCGGGGCCCACCAACGAGACCCAGTACTTC
>TRBV5-1|many|.|TRBJ1-1
CASSLWGSGEAFF
TGCGCCAGCAGTTTATGGGGCAGTGGTGAAGCTTTCTTT
>TRBV7-2|many|.|TRBJ2-1
CASSPLLQDNEQFF
TGTGCCAGCAGTCCACTTCTTCAGGACAATGAGCAGTTCTTC
>TRBV23-1|many|.|TRBJ2-2
CASSQSSPFTGITGELFF
TGCGCCAGCAGTCAATCCAGCCCTTTCACAGGGATCACCGGGGAGCTGTTTTTT
>TRBV5-1|many|.|TRBJ1-1
CASSPDGQPNTEAFF
TGCGCCAGCAGCCCTGACGGACAGCCGAACACTGAAGCTTTCTTT
>TRBV5-5|many|TRBD1|TRBJ2-5
CASSRQGYQETQYF
TGTGCCAGCAGCCGACAGGGGTACCAAGAGACCCAGTACTTC
>TRBV7-2|.|TRBD1|TRBJ2-3
CASKSTGADTQYF
TGTGCCAGCAAATCAACAGGGGCAGATACGCAGTATTTT
>TRBV9|many|.|TRBJ1-4
CASSVSWSTNEKLFF
TGTGCCAGCAGCGTGTCTTGGTCAACTAATGAAAAACTGTTTTTT
>TRBV12-3/TRBV12-4|many|.|TRBJ2-6
CASSWASGANVLTF
TGTGCCAGCAGTTGGGCTTCTGGGGCCAACGTCCTGACTTTC
>TRBV12-3/TRBV12-4|many|.|TRBJ1-6
CASSTFYSPLHF
TGTGCCAGCAGTACCTTCTATTCACCCCTCCACTTT
>TRBV5-1|many|.|TRBJ2-1
CASSLYSQHGNEQFF
TGCGCCAGCAGCCTGTACAGTCAACATGGGAATGAGCAGTTCTTC
>TRBV2|many|.|TRBJ2-3
CASSVDRYRTDTQYF
TGTGCCAGCAGTGTCGACAGGTACCGCACAGATACGCAGTATTTT
>TRBV7-2|many|TRBD1|TRBJ1-2
CASSRQQGAVSGYTF
TGTGCCAGCAGCCGTCAACAGGGGGCTGTATCTGGCTACACCTTC
>TRBV3-1|many|.|TRBJ2-5
CASSLPGDGGAETQYF
TGTGCCAGCAGCCTACCGGGGGATGGGGGCGCGGAGACCCAGTACTTC
>TRBV20-1|.|.|TRBJ1-1
CSARRSWTEAFF
TGCAGTGCTAGAAGATCTTGGACTGAAGCTTTCTTT
>TRBV2|.|.|TRBJ2-6
CASSVEAGSGANVLTF
TGTGCCAGCAGTGTCGAGGCAGGCTCTGGGGCCAACGTCCTGACTTTC
>TRBV10-2|many|.|TRBJ2-7
CASSAGVSYEQYF
TGCGCCAGCAGTGCCGGGGTCTCCTACGAGCAGTACTTC
>TRBV19|.|.|TRBJ2-7
CASSDGSADPYEQYF
TGTGCCAGTAGCGACGGGTCCGCTGATCCCTACGAGCAGTACTTC
>TRBV7-2|many|.|TRBJ2-5
CASSFVRGTGETQYF
TGTGCCAGCAGCTTTGTTCGGGGGACGGGAGAGACCCAGTACTTC
>TRBV18|many|.|TRBJ2-1
CASSPDQLIIHEQFF
TGTGCCAGCTCACCCGACCAACTCATAATACATGAGCAGTTCTTC
>TRBV3-1|many|TRBD2|TRBJ2-1
CASSRGLPYSYNEQFF
TGTGCCAGCAGTCGGGGACTACCTTATTCCTACAATGAGCAGTTCTTC
>TRBV4-2|many|.|TRBJ1-6
CASSPPGVRLPLHF
TGTGCCAGCAGCCCCCCCGGGGTCCGGCTACCCCTCCACTTT
>TRBV7-2|many|.|TRBJ1-1
CASSRAGRGLMNTEAFF
TGTGCCAGCAGCCGGGCGGGAAGAGGGCTTATGAACACTGAAGCTTTCTTT
>TRBV3-1|.|TRBD2|TRBJ2-7
CASSTLSGVRSYEQYF
TGTGCCAGCAGCACCCTAAGCGGGGTGCGCTCCTACGAGCAGTACTTC
>TRBV5-1|many|TRBD1|TRBJ1-6
CASSSQGDIRNSPLHF
TGCGCCAGCAGCTCGCAGGGGGACATAAGAAATTCACCCCTCCACTTT
>TRBV12-3/TRBV12-4|many|TRBD1|TRBJ1-2
CASSLTGGWNYGYTF
TGTGCCAGCAGCCTGACAGGGGGGTGGAACTATGGCTACACCTTC
>TRBV5-5|many|.|TRBJ1-2
CASSYSERGYTF
TGTGCCAGCAGCTACTCCGAACGGGGCTACACCTTC
>TRBV2|many|.|TRBJ1-6
CASGSGSSYNSPLHF
TGTGCCAGCGGCTCTGGAAGCTCCTATAATTCACCCCTCCACTTT
>TRBV11-1|many|TRBD2|TRBJ2-2
CASSKTSGVTGELFF
TGTGCCAGCAGCAAGACTAGCGGGGTCACCGGGGAGCTGTTTTTT
>TRBV27|many|TRBD2|TRBJ2-5
CASRIAGGWETQYF
TGTGCCAGCAGGATAGCGGGAGGATGGGAGACCCAGTACTTC
>TRBV30|many|TRBD1|TRBJ1-5
CAWSGTGEARQPQHF
TGTGCCTGGAGTGGAACAGGGGAGGCACGCCAGCCCCAGCATTTT